These 6 T cell receptor beta chains came from one sample sequenced in a study of tumor and adjacent non-tumor tissue in lung cancer. The template was RNA from unsorted bulk tissue. A modified ARM-PCR protocol with three rounds of nested PCR amplified TCRbeta. A single record per CDR3 protein comes from TCRdb applying MiXCR to the multiplex PCR reads. This sample has around 200,000 distinct CDR3 sequences, with about two thirds found just once. Sequenced material: lung tumor tissue. The receptors here all came from a man aged 55 to 69 with non-small cell lung cancer.

Points on this clonotype: A much bigger clone sits one base away, suggesting this may be a read error. The genes are TRBV29-1 and TRBJ2-4, with no clear D. Between the trimmed V and J ends, which lost 2 bases and 0 bases, there was a span of 11 bases. Per the germline V gene, CDR1 is SQVTM and CDR2 is ANQGSEA. The CDR3 length is 15 residues. The CDR3 here is CSVEQSGGAKNIQYF. The CDR3, as DNA: TGCAGCGTTGAACAGAGTGGCGGAGCCAAAAACATTCAGTACTTC.

Of note for this clonotype: This may be a read error: a much more frequent sequence differs by one nucleotide. The V gene is TRBV6-6, the J gene TRBJ2-5, with D perhaps matching TRBD2 (6 bases). The CDR3 runs 11 residues. Germline V gene data show CDR1 as MNHNY and CDR2 as SVGAGI (reference sequence). V was trimmed by 6 bases and J by 7 bases, leaving 9 bases between them. Here the CDR3 DNA reads TGTGCCAGCAGACGGGGAGGGACCCAGTACTTC. Its translation is CASRRGGTQYF.

This clonotype was seen more than once but under ten times. The chain uses TRBV20-1 and TRBJ2-7; D could derive from TRBD1 or TRBD2 (6 bases each). The CDR3 is 17 amino acids. V was trimmed by 5 bases and J by 0 bases, leaving 23 bases between them. CDR1 and CDR2 (germline): DFQATT, SNEGSKA (reference sequence). The CDR3 bases are TGCAGTGCTGCTGCTAGGGGGGACCAAAAGAGCTCCTACGAGCAGTACTTC. Protein: CSAAARGDQKSSYEQYF.

Remarks on this clonotype: Compared with germline, one end of the junction differs, possibly owing to a read error. The rearrangement uses TRBV20-1 and TRBJ1-3; no clear D gene. From germline, CDR1 is DFQATT and CDR2 SNEGSKA (reference sequence). The CDR3 contains 16 residues. CDR3 region: CSAGDQRSASGNTIYF. The CDR3 DNA follows: TGTAGTGCTGGAGATCAGAGGAGTGCCTCTGGAAACACCATATATTTT.

On this clonotype: One junction end does not reproduce the germline sequence, and a read error may be involved. This chain connects TRBV20-1 to TRBJ2-5, with 8 positions matching TRBD2. CDR1 is DFQATT, CDR2 SNEGSKA, per germline (reference sequence). The CDR3 extends over 14 amino acids. In nucleotides, the CDR3 is TGCAGTGCTAGACCGGGGGGGCCAAAAGAGACCCAATACTTC. Translation: CSARPGGPKETQYF.

As regards this clonotype: A junction boundary mismatches the germline segment, possibly from a read error. The chain couples TRBV12-5 to TRBJ2-7; 8 nucleotides align to TRBD1. Germline-derived CDR1 and CDR2 are LGHNT and FRNRAP. The length of the CDR3 is 14 residues. CDR3 residues: CASGLSQGAGEKYF. CDR3 coding DNA: TGTGCTAGTGGTTTGTCTCAGGGGGCCGGCGAGAAGTACTTC.